A single sample gave rise to the 31 T cell receptor beta chains below, sequenced in a study of T-cell memory formation after mild COVID-19. TCRdb passed the 5' RACE reads through MiXCR, listing each CDR3 protein once. Seen here are some 150,000 distinct CDR3 sequences, approximately 26% observed once, and the top ten hold 24%. The sequenced material came from PBMCs or a T cell subset sorted from them (not recorded which). These receptors came from an adult woman who had mild COVID-19 (a few samples of this study predate the infection). Cell type and time point are not known.

The chain carries TRBV7-9 and TRBJ2-1; 11 bases map to TRBD1. The CDR3 consists of 18 residues. Germline CDR1 and CDR2: SEHNR and FQNEAQ (reference sequence). Trimming at V came to 1 base and at J to 7 bases, leaving 12 bases not matched to a gene. CDR3 loop: CASSLVSVGTGGGNEQFF. In nucleotides, the CDR3 is TGTGCCAGCAGCTTAGTCTCCGTCGGGACAGGGGGAGGGAATGAGCAGTTCTTC.

The gene calls are TRBV6-2 or TRBV6-3 and TRBJ2-3; TRBD2 might be the D (5 bases). The V and J ends lost 8 bases and 2 bases respectively, with 17 bases between them. The CDR3 consists of 15 residues. In germline, CDR1 is MNHEY, CDR2 SVGEGT. The CDR3 loop reads CASGERFRLTDTQYF. For the CDR3, the DNA is TGTGCCAGCGGGGAGCGGTTTCGGCTCACAGATACGCAGTATTTT.

The chain is built from TRBV15 and TRBJ2-7; 10 bases align to TRBD2. The V segment lost 8 bases and the J segment 3 bases; nucleotides outside the gene matches: 4. The germline V gene encodes CDR1 LNHNV and CDR2 YYDKDF (reference sequence). The CDR3 has 13 residues. CDR3: CATSGTSVYEQYF. In DNA form, the CDR3 reads TGTGCCACCTCCGGGACTAGCGTCTACGAGCAGTACTTC.

In regard to this clonotype: An end of the junction differs from the germline gene, which may be a read error. The genes are TRBV4-3 and TRBJ2-7; D not certain. The CDR3 covers 12 residues. Germline values: CDR1 LGHNA, CDR2 YSLEER. The chain's CDR3 is CASSPQCPEHYF. In nucleotides, the CDR3 is TGCGCCAGCAGCCCTCAATGCCCCGAGCATTACTTC.

This clonotype was counted only a few times. The V call is TRBV27, the J call TRBJ2-1; 8 bases are a match to TRBD1. V lost 5 bases to trimming and J lost 9 bases; unmatched junction nucleotides: 3. CDR1 and CDR2 from the germline V gene are MNHEY and SMNVEV (reference sequence). This CDR3 has 12 amino acids. In DNA, the CDR3 is TGTGCCAGCAGTCAGGGGGCAATTGAGCAGTTCTTC. It codes for CASSQGAIEQFF.

This clonotype was recorded a few times. The chain recombines TRBV5-1 with TRBJ1-1, with D possibly being TRBD1 (6 bases). The V end was cut by 0 bases, the J end by 7 bases, with 19 bases between. The CDR3 has 16 residues. Germline assignment: CDR1 SGHRS and CDR2 YFSETQ. The CDR3 protein is CASSLGNREEWGEAFF. As DNA, the CDR3 is TGCGCCAGCAGCTTGGGCAACAGGGAGGAATGGGGTGAAGCTTTCTTT. The whole variable domain, remainder taken from reference TRBV5-1 and TRBJ1-1, is KAGVTQTPRYLIKTRGQQVTLSCSPISGHRSVSWYQQTPGQGLQFLFEYFSETQRNKGNFPGRFSGRQFSNSRSEMNVSTLELGDSALYLCASSLGNREEWGEAFFGQGTRLTVV.

This clonotype was seen repeatedly, ten times or more. The chain has TRBV3-1 and TRBJ2-2; D is possibly TRBD1 or TRBD2 (5 bases each). V lost 5 bases to trimming and J lost 1 base, with 11 bases between them. CDR3 length equals 15 residues. CDR1 LGHDT and CDR2 YNNKEL come from the germline V gene (reference sequence). CDR3 bases: TGTGCCAGCAGCACCGGGACGGAGAACACCGGGGAGCTGTTTTTT. This codes for CASSTGTENTGELFF.

The chain couples TRBV6-5 to TRBJ2-3; D is ambiguous. This CDR3 is 14 amino acids long. V lost 1 base and J 1 base, leaving 6 bases between the germline ends. Germline V gene sequence: CDR1 MNHEY, CDR2 SVGAGI. CDR3 nucleotides: TGTGCCAGCAGTTACTTCACAGGCACAGATACGCAGTATTTT. This sequence encodes CASSYFTGTDTQYF.

This clonotype was recorded a few times. This chain joins TRBV6-2 or TRBV6-3 and TRBJ2-5, with D hard to call. Germline lookup yields CDR1 MNHEY and CDR2 SVGEGT. Deletions cut 6 bases from V and 1 base from J, with 18 bases between. The CDR3 loop spans 16 amino acids. CDR3 residues: CASSHWAKPFQETQYF. The DNA for the CDR3 is TGTGCCAGCAGCCACTGGGCCAAGCCTTTCCAAGAGACCCAGTACTTC.

The rearrangement links TRBV7-6 to TRBJ2-4; D gene ambiguous. Looked up from germline, CDR1 is SGHVS and CDR2 is FNYEAQ. The CDR3 consists of 16 residues. Deletions cut 5 bases from V and 0 bases from J, with 14 bases between. CDR3 in DNA: TGTGCCAGCAGCCTAGGGTCGCCTCTAGCCAAAAACATTCAGTACTTC. Residues: CASSLGSPLAKNIQYF.

The rearrangement joins TRBV7-9 to TRBJ2-6, with TRBD1 matching over 9 bases. The CDR3 sequence is 18 residues long. The V gene's germline CDR1 is SEHNR and CDR2 FQNEAQ (reference sequence). V shed 3 bases and J 0 bases; nucleotides not matched to a gene: 6. CDR3: CASSFPDRGSSGANVLTF. CDR3 bases: TGTGCCAGCAGCTTTCCGGACAGGGGAAGCTCTGGGGCCAACGTCCTGACTTTC.

The rearrangement joins TRBV2 to TRBJ2-1; 8 nucleotides line up with TRBD2. CDR1 is SNHLY, CDR2 FYNNEI, per germline. Trimming took 8 bases from V and 8 from J; bases not matched to a gene: 5. This CDR3 has 12 amino acids. CDR3 nucleotide sequence: TGTGCCAGCGTCACGGGAGGGGATGAGCAGTTCTTC. It specifies CASVTGGDEQFF.

This chain connects TRBV11-2 to TRBJ2-5, with 8 bases identical to TRBD2. J gave up 4 bases and V 0 bases, and 7 bases lay outside the gene matches. CDR1 and CDR2 (germline): SGHAT, FQNNGV. The CDR3 spans 16 residues. The CDR3 DNA reads as TGTGCCAGCAGCTTAGATCCAGCGGGAGAGCGAGAGACCCAGTACTTC. Its protein is CASSLDPAGERETQYF. The whole variable domain, remainder taken from reference TRBV11-2 and TRBJ2-5, is EAGVAQSPRYKIIEKRQSVAFWCNPISGHATLYWYQQILGQGPKLLIQFQNNGVVDDSQLPKDRFSAERLKGVDSTLKIQPAKLEDSAVYLCASSLDPAGERETQYFGPGTRLLVL.

This clonotype was observed a few times. V usage is TRBV5-1 and J usage is TRBJ1-2; 8 positions match TRBD1. This CDR3 is built from 17 residues. CDR1 and CDR2 (germline): SGHRS, YFSETQ. Trimming at V came to 0 bases and at J to 6 bases, leaving 13 bases not matched to a gene. CDR3 DNA: TGCGCCAGCAGCTTGGTGGGTGTTCCGGGACAGGTTGATGGCTACACCTTC. This gives the protein CASSLVGVPGQVDGYTF.

This chain connects TRBV20-1 to TRBJ1-1; no clear D. The CDR3 extends over 11 amino acids. V lost 7 bases, J lost 1 base, and 7 bases lay in between. Germline V gene sequence: CDR1 DFQATT, CDR2 SNEGSKA (reference sequence). In nucleotides, the CDR3 is TGCAGTGAGGCAGAGAACACTGAAGCTTTCTTT. This gives the protein CSEAENTEAFF.

This clonotype was seen more than once but under ten times. This sequence joins TRBV6-6 and TRBJ2-7; D is perhaps TRBD1 (6 bases). Trimming cost V 8 bases and J 3 bases, with 8 bases left between them. Germline V lookup: CDR1 MNHNY, CDR2 SVGAGI (reference sequence). This CDR3 spans 11 amino acids. The chain's CDR3 is CASGTSYEQYF. CDR3 DNA sequence: TGTGCCAGCGGGACAAGCTACGAGCAGTACTTC.

This clonotype was picked up a small number of times. V usage is TRBV2 and J usage is TRBJ2-7; the D call may be TRBD1 or TRBD2 (5 bases each). Germline lookup yields CDR1 SNHLY and CDR2 FYNNEI. V was cut by 4 bases and J by 2 bases, with 18 bases left in between. The CDR3 spans 16 residues. Written as DNA, the CDR3 is TGTGCCAGCAGTGGTATCTCCGAGGGGAAAACCTACGAGCAGTACTTC. Its protein product is CASSGISEGKTYEQYF.

This clonotype was seen only a few times. The V gene is TRBV29-1, the J gene TRBJ2-1; TRBD1 matches 8 bases. Per the germline V gene, CDR1 is SQVTM and CDR2 is ANQGSEA. J lost 5 bases, V lost 7 bases, and 10 bases had no gene match. This CDR3 has 14 residues. This CDR3 is CSATGQGGNNEQFF. The CDR3 region has the DNA TGCAGCGCCACCGGACAGGGAGGCAACAATGAGCAGTTCTTC.

The table lists this clonotype with a few counts. The rearrangement links TRBV6-5 to TRBJ1-1; D remains ambiguous. The germline V gene encodes CDR1 MNHEY and CDR2 SVGAGI. Trimming removed 5 bases from V and 4 bases from J, with 8 bases in between. This CDR3 has 12 amino acids. CDR3 DNA sequence: TGTGCCAGCAGTCCCGCGGGCACTGAAGCTTTCTTT. Its protein is CASSPAGTEAFF.

The rearrangement links TRBV4-3 to TRBJ2-7; TRBD1 might be the D (6 bases). V was shortened by 0 bases and J by 5 bases, with 17 bases between the two germline ends. Germline V gives CDR1 LGHNA, CDR2 YSLEER. This CDR3 comprises 16 residues. The CDR3 DNA reads TGCGCCAGCAGCCAAGATCAAACAGGGATTACAAACGAGCAGTACTTC. Protein: CASSQDQTGITNEQYF.

This chain joins TRBV6-1 and TRBJ2-3; D tentatively fits TRBD1 or TRBD2 (5 bases each). CDR1 and CDR2 (germline): MNHNS, SASEGT. The CDR3 covers 15 residues. The V and J ends lost 6 bases and 0 bases respectively, with 13 bases between them. CDR3 in DNA: TGTGCCAGCAGCCCCGGGACGGTCAGCACAGATACGCAGTATTTT. It codes for CASSPGTVSTDTQYF.

The chain uses TRBV4-2 and TRBJ1-1; TRBD1 might be the D (6 bases). Trimming left V 0 bases short and J 5 bases short, with 19 bases between. Germline values: CDR1 LGHNA, CDR2 YNFKEQ. This CDR3 spans 17 amino acids. Here the CDR3 reads CASSQEDGLGAGTEAFF. The CDR3 DNA sequence: TGTGCCAGCAGCCAAGAGGATGGGTTGGGGGCAGGGACTGAAGCTTTCTTT.

The V call is TRBV7-8, the J call TRBJ2-7; 13 positions match TRBD2. This CDR3 is built from 16 residues. V shed 1 base, J shed 5 bases, and the junction held 5 bases outside the gene matches. CDR1 is SGHVS, CDR2 FQNEAQ, per germline. The CDR3 bases are TGTGCCAGCAGCTTAGGACTAGCGGGGGGCCGTCACGAGCAGTACTTC. Translating it yields CASSLGLAGGRHEQYF. The variable domain in full, with the rest retrieved from reference TRBV7-8 and TRBJ2-7, is GAGVSQSPRYKVAKRGQDVALRCDPISGHVSLFWYQQALGQGPEFLTYFQNEAQLDKSGLPSDRFFAERPEGSVSTLKIQRTQQEDSAVYLCASSLGLAGGRHEQYFGPGTRLTVT.

This clonotype came up once. The chain combines TRBV27 with TRBJ2-1; 13 nucleotides agree with TRBD2. Germline V gene data show CDR1 as MNHEY and CDR2 as SMNVEV (reference sequence). Unmatched junction bases numbered 7, after V lost 5 bases and J lost 12 bases. CDR3 length: 14 amino acids. The CDR3 reads CASSPQTSGGMQFF. The CDR3 nucleotides are TGTGCCAGCAGTCCCCAGACTAGCGGGGGGATGCAGTTCTTC.

The chain links TRBV6-4 to TRBJ2-1; 12 bases line up with TRBD2. The CDR3 sequence is 15 residues long. Trimming cost V 5 bases and J 10 bases; bases outside gene matches: 9. Per the germline V gene, CDR1 is MRHNA and CDR2 is SNTAGT. The CDR3 region is CASSLTSGGAEEQFF. In nucleotides, the CDR3 is TGTGCCAGCAGTTTGACTAGCGGGGGTGCGGAGGAGCAGTTCTTC.

This chain joins TRBV20-1 and TRBJ2-7; 8 bases align to TRBD1. The CDR3 loop spans 13 amino acids. CDR1 and CDR2 from the germline V gene are DFQATT and SNEGSKA (reference sequence). V trimming: 6 bases; J trimming: 4 bases; junction bases outside the gene matches: 8. CDR3 nucleotides: TGCAGTGCACCGACAGGGGTTTCTTACGAGCAGTACTTC. Encoded protein: CSAPTGVSYEQYF.

The J gene is TRBJ1-2, the V gene TRBV25-1, with 12 bases aligning to TRBD1. The CDR3 spans 15 residues. Germline CDR1 reads MGHDK; CDR2 reads SYGVNS. J gave up 4 bases and V 4 bases, and 4 bases lay outside the gene matches. As DNA, the CDR3 is TGTGCCAGCAGTGTGGGGACAGGGGGCGGCTATGGCTACACCTTC. Translation: CASSVGTGGGYGYTF.

In this sample, this clonotype turned up a few times. CDR3 residues: CSARWTGDTGELFF. For the CDR3, the DNA is TGCAGTGCGAGATGGACAGGGGACACCGGGGAGCTGTTTTTT. The chain recombines TRBV20-1 with TRBJ2-2; 9 positions match TRBD1. CDR1 DFQATT and CDR2 SNEGSKA come from the germline V gene (reference sequence). J lost 3 bases, V lost 6 bases, and 5 bases had no gene match. This CDR3 region has 14 residues.

The rearrangement uses TRBV4-1 and TRBJ2-7; TRBD1 is a possible D gene (6 bases). Germline V CDR1 and CDR2: MGHRA, YSYEKL. The CDR3 totals 15 residues. The ends were cut back, 0 bases at V and 2 bases at J, with 11 bases in the middle. CDR3 in amino acids: CASSQDYEGAYEQYF. Written as DNA, the CDR3 is TGCGCCAGCAGCCAAGATTATGAGGGGGCCTACGAGCAGTACTTC.

This clonotype was seen more than once but under ten times. This rearrangement joins TRBV7-9 to TRBJ2-3; D is perhaps TRBD2 (5 bases). CDR1 and CDR2 (germline): SEHNR, FQNEAQ (reference sequence). The length of the CDR3 is 16 residues. The V gene lost 0 bases and the J gene lost 3 bases, with 13 bases spanning the gap. The CDR3 loop reads CASSLAPSPGTDTQYF. The CDR3, as DNA: TGTGCCAGCAGCTTAGCCCCTTCGCCGGGAACAGATACGCAGTATTTT.

The chain couples TRBV23-1 to TRBJ1-4, with TRBD1 matching over 10 bases. TRBV23-1 carries the ORF label, with uncertain function. V lost 8 bases and J lost 5; bases outside the gene matches: 2. This CDR3 is built from 13 residues. CDR3 DNA sequence: TGCGCCAGCCGGGACAGGGGCAATGAAAAACTGTTTTTT. It yields the protein CASRDRGNEKLFF.